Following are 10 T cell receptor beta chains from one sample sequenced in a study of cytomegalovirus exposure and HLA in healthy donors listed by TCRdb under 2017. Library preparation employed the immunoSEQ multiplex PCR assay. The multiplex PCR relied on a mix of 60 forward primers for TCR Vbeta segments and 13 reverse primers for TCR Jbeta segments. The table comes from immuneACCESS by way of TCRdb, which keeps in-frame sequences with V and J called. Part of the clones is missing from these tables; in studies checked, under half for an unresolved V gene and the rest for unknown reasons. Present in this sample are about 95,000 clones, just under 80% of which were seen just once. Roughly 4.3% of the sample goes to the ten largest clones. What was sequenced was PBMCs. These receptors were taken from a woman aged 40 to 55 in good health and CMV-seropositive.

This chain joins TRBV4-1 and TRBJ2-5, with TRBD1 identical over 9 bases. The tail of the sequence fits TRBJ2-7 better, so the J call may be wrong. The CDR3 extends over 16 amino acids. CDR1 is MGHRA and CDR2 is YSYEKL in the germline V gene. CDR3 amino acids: CASSQGVDRGFNEQYF. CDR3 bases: TGCGCCAGCAGCCAAGGCGTCGACAGGGGGTTCAACGAGCAGTACTTC.

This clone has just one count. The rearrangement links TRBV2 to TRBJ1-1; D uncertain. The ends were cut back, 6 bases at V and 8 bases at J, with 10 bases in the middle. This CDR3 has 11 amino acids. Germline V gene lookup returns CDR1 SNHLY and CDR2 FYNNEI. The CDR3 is CASRRAREAFF. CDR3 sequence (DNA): TGTGCCAGCAGGCGGGCCCGAGAAGCTTTCTTT.

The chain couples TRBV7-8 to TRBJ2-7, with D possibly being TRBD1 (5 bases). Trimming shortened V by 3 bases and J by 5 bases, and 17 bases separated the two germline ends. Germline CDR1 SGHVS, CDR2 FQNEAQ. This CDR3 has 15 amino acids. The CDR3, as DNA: TGTGCCAGCAGCTTTAACCACAGGCAATTCGACGAGCAGTACTTC. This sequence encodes CASSFNHRQFDEQYF.

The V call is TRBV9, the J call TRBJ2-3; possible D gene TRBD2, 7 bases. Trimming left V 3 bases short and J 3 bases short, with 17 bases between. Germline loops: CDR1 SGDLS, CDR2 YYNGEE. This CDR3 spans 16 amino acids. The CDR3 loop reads CASSAKTRGGTDTQYF. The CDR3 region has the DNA TGTGCCAGCAGCGCAAAGACCAGGGGAGGGACAGATACGCAGTATTTT.

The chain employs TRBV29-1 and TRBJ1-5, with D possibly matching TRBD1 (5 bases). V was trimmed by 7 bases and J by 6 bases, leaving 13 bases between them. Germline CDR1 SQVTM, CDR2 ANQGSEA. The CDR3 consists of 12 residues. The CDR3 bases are TGCAGCGCGCGGGGGTTCGGTCAGCCCCAGCATTTT. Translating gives CSARGFGQPQHF.

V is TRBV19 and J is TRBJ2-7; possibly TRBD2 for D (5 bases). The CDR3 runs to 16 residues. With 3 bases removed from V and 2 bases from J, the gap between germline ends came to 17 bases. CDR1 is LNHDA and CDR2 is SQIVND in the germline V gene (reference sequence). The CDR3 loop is CASSIGGLSPAYEQYF. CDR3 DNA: TGTGCCAGTAGTATTGGAGGACTCTCTCCGGCCTACGAGCAGTACTTC.

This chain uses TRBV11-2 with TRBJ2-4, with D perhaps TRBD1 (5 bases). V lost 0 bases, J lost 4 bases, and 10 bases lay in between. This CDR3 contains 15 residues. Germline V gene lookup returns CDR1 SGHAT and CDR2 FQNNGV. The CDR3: CASSLEPQGKNIQYF. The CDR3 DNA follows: TGTGCCAGCAGCTTAGAGCCCCAGGGTAAAAACATTCAGTACTTC.

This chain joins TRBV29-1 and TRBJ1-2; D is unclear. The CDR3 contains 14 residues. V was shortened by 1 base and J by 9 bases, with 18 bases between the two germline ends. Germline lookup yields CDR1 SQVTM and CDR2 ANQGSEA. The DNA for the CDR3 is TGCAGCGTTGAAGTCCCAGGCGTCTCATCTAGCTACACCTTC. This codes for CSVEVPGVSSSYTF.

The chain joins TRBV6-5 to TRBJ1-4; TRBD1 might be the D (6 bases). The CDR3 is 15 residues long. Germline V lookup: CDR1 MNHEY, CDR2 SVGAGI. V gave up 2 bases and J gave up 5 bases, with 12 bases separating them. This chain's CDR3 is CASSYMQGWNEKLFF. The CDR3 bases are TGTGCCAGCAGTTACATGCAGGGGTGGAATGAAAAACTGTTTTTT.

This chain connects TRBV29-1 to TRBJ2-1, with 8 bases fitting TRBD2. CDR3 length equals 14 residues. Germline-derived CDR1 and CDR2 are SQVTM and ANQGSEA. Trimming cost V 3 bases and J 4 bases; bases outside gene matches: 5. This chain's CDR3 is CSVDGSGTYNEQFF. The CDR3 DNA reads TGCAGCGTTGATGGTAGCGGGACATACAATGAGCAGTTCTTC.